The 24 T cell receptor beta chains presented below share a single source sample, sequenced in a study of T cell responses to AZD1222 COVID-19 vaccine. Libraries were prepared by immunoSEQ multiplex PCR; TCRdb keeps only in-frame clonotypes and omits some of them. Of 110,000 or so clones in the sample, approximately 90% were seen once. The starting material was peripheral blood, obtained 28 days after the second AZD1222 dose. All receptors derive from an adult who received the AZD1222 COVID-19 vaccine.

The CDR3: CAWSVLGISSGANVLTF. In nucleotides, the CDR3 is TGTGCCTGGAGTGTACTGGGGATCAGCTCTGGGGCCAACGTCCTGACTTTC. The chain couples TRBV30 to TRBJ2-6; D is ambiguous. The germline V and J ends were trimmed by 0 bases and 0 bases, with 12 bases remaining between them. The germline gives CDR1 GTSNPN, CDR2 SVGIG (reference sequence). The CDR3 has 17 residues.

The chain combines TRBV25-1 with TRBJ1-2; D is unclear. Per the germline V gene, CDR1 is MGHDK and CDR2 is SYGVNS. Trimming stripped 0 bases from V and 6 bases from J, with 8 bases between. The CDR3 is 13 residues long. The CDR3 loop is CASSEYQVDGYTF. For the CDR3, the DNA is TGTGCCAGCAGTGAATATCAGGTAGATGGCTACACCTTC.

The V call is TRBV6-5, the J call TRBJ2-3; the D is unclear. CDR3 length equals 11 residues. Looked up from germline, CDR1 is MNHEY and CDR2 is SVGAGI. Trimming removed 6 bases at V and 6 bases at J, with 7 bases between. CDR3 sequence (DNA): TGTGCCAGCAGCCCCCCCGATACGCAGTATTTT. Its translation is CASSPPDTQYF.

This clone was recorded once. The chain couples TRBV7-8 to TRBJ2-2; 8 nucleotides line up with TRBD2. The CDR3 is 15 amino acids. Per germline, CDR1 SGHVS and CDR2 FQNEAQ. The trim removed 7 bases at V and 7 bases at J, leaving 11 bases unmatched. The CDR3 nucleotides read TGTGCCAGCATCATTAGCGGGACCCGGAACGGGGAGCTGTTTTTT. Encoded protein: CASIISGTRNGELFF.

V is TRBV21-1 and J is TRBJ1-4. TRBV21-1 is listed as a pseudogene. The CDR3 has 13 amino acids. CDR3 region: CASSPNSAEWLFF. CDR3 nucleotides: TGTGCCAGCAGCCCTAACTCGGCAGAATGGCTGTTTTTT.

The chain links TRBV4-1 to TRBJ1-1, with D possibly matching TRBD1 (5 bases). Between the trimmed V and J ends, which lost 0 bases and 7 bases, there was a span of 12 bases. Germline V gene lookup returns CDR1 MGHRA and CDR2 YSYEKL. The CDR3 totals 14 residues. DNA for the CDR3: TGCGCCAGCAGCCAAGAGTTTCCTGGGGGTGAAGCTTTCTTT. Amino acids: CASSQEFPGGEAFF.

The chain is built from TRBV28 and TRBJ1-5; D is unclear. The CDR3 extends over 15 amino acids. Germline lookup yields CDR1 MDHEN and CDR2 SYDVKM. The V gene lost 2 bases and the J gene lost 15 bases, with 23 bases spanning the gap. CDR3 in DNA: TGTGCCAGCAGTTTAAGGTCGCCCGACACCGCATATCGGCATTTT. This sequence encodes CASSLRSPDTAYRHF.

The V gene is TRBV3-1 (or the pseudogene TRBV3-2), the J gene TRBJ1-5, with D possibly matching TRBD1 (5 bases). CDR3 length: 18 amino acids. Germline assignment: CDR1 LGHDT and CDR2 YNNKEL (reference sequence). V was clipped by 0 bases and J by 0 bases, with 15 bases between them. CDR3 in amino acids: CASSQDRDRLYSNQPQHF. As DNA, the CDR3 is TGTGCCAGCAGCCAAGATCGAGACAGACTTTATAGCAATCAGCCCCAGCATTTT.

V is TRBV30 and J is TRBJ1-4, with D uncertain. V was shortened by 0 bases and J by 8 bases, with 7 bases between the two germline ends. Germline V gene data show CDR1 as GTSNPN and CDR2 as SVGIG (reference sequence). CDR3 length: 12 residues. CDR3 DNA: TGTGCCTGGAGTGTACTGAAGGAAAAACTGTTTTTT. Amino acid sequence: CAWSVLKEKLFF. Combining the CDR3 with reference TRBV30 and TRBJ1-4 gives the whole variable domain SQTIHQWPATLVQPVGSPLSLECTVEGTSNPNLYWYRQAAGRGLQLLFYSVGIGQISSEVPQNLSASRPQDRQFILSSKKLLLSDSGFYLCAWSVLKEKLFFGSGTQLSVL.

This rearrangement joins TRBV10-3 to TRBJ1-2; D gene unclear. This CDR3 comprises 13 residues. V shed 0 bases and J shed 4 bases, with 6 bases lying between them. Germline assignment: CDR1 ENHRY and CDR2 SYGVKD. Here the CDR3 DNA reads TGTGCCATCAGTGAGTCACAAATCTATGGCTACACCTTC. Its translation: CAISESQIYGYTF.

CDR3 loop: CAWAQGSGEAFF. Here the CDR3 DNA reads TGTGCCTGGGCACAGGGATCTGGAGAAGCTTTCTTT. The chain carries TRBV30 and TRBJ1-1; D is possibly TRBD1 (6 bases). The CDR3 covers 12 residues. Per germline, CDR1 GTSNPN and CDR2 SVGIG (reference sequence). Trimming removed 5 bases from V and 8 bases from J, with 15 bases in between.

This clone turned up a few times. The chain carries TRBV21-1 and TRBJ2-7; TRBD2 reflects the table's D call only, with no check against the DNA. TRBV21-1 represents a pseudogene. The CDR3 consists of 14 residues. CDR3 amino acids: CASSKALRGREQYF. The CDR3 region has the DNA TGTGCCAGCAGCAAAGCGCTTAGAGGGCGGGAGCAGTACTTC.

This chain uses TRBV6-6 with TRBJ1-5, with 8 bases fitting TRBD1. The V gene end was trimmed by 6 bases and the J gene end by 4 bases; junction bases not matched to a gene: 5. CDR3 size: 14 residues. Germline V gene lookup returns CDR1 MNHNY and CDR2 SVGAGI (reference sequence). CDR3 residues: CASSRRTGNQPQHF. The CDR3 DNA is TGTGCCAGCAGCCGTAGGACAGGGAATCAGCCCCAGCATTTT.

This clone was counted only a few times. V is TRBV19 and J is TRBJ1-2; 8 bases map to TRBD1. The CDR3 covers 15 residues. Germline V gene lookup returns CDR1 LNHDA and CDR2 SQIVND (reference sequence). Unmatched junction bases numbered 8, after V lost 4 bases and J lost 4 bases. CDR3 coding DNA: TGTGCCAGTAGTACTGGACAGGGTGCTGGCTATGGCTACACCTTC. Its translation is CASSTGQGAGYGYTF. The full variable domain, its missing parts supplied by reference TRBV19 and TRBJ1-2, is DGGITQSPKYLFRKEGQNVTLSCEQNLNHDAMYWYRQDPGQGLRLIYYSQIVNDFQKGDIAEGYSVSREKKESFPLTVTSAQKNPTAFYLCASSTGQGAGYGYTFGSGTRLTVV.

The chain links TRBV3-1 (or the pseudogene TRBV3-2) to TRBJ2-1, with D uncertain. The CDR3 loop spans 12 amino acids. V lost 1 base, J lost 7 bases, and 5 bases lay in between. Germline V gene data show CDR1 as LGHDT and CDR2 as YNNKEL (reference sequence). The CDR3, as DNA: TGTGCCAGCAGCCAAGCCGGTAATGAGCAGTTCTTC. Residues: CASSQAGNEQFF.

This chain links TRBV18 with TRBJ2-3; 9 nucleotides line up with TRBD2. Trimming removed 1 base from V and 4 bases from J; junction bases left unmatched: 3. Germline CDR1 is KGHSH and CDR2 is LQKENI. There are 15 residues in the CDR3. The CDR3 DNA is TGTGCCAGCTCACCACGGACTAGCGACCCAGATACGCAGTATTTT. Its protein product is CASSPRTSDPDTQYF.

V and J are TRBV18 and TRBJ2-2; tentatively, D is TRBD1 or TRBD2 (5 bases each). Deletions cut 3 bases from V and 6 bases from J, with 11 bases between. The length of the CDR3 is 14 residues. The germline gives CDR1 KGHSH, CDR2 LQKENI. CDR3 DNA: TGTGCCAGCTCACCGGGGGAACATCCCGGGGAGCTGTTTTTT. Translated: CASSPGEHPGELFF.

V usage is TRBV4-1 and J usage is TRBJ1-3; D unresolved. Trimming took 2 bases from V and 0 from J, leaving 8 bases between them. Germline lookup yields CDR1 MGHRA and CDR2 YSYEKL. CDR3 size: 15 residues. This chain's CDR3 is CASSQRPISGNTIYF. Here the CDR3 DNA reads TGCGCCAGCAGCCAAAGACCGATCTCTGGAAACACCATATATTTT.

This clone was counted once. This chain links TRBV5-1 with TRBJ1-1, with 12 bases aligning to TRBD1. Trimming removed 4 bases from V and 5 bases from J; junction bases left unmatched: 6. CDR3 size: 15 residues. In germline, CDR1 is SGHRS, CDR2 YFSETQ. The CDR3 sequence: CASSGGTGGETEAFF. As DNA, the CDR3 is TGCGCCAGCAGCGGAGGGACAGGGGGCGAGACTGAAGCTTTCTTT.

V gene TRBV5-1 combines with J gene TRBJ2-1, with a weak D call TRBD1 (6 bases). The CDR3 is 13 residues long. Germline CDR1 SGHRS, CDR2 YFSETQ. Trimming stripped 3 bases from V and 4 bases from J, with 8 bases between. The CDR3 DNA reads as TGCGCCAGCAGCTCCGGACAGTACAATGAGCAGTTCTTC. It codes for CASSSGQYNEQFF.

This chain connects TRBV11-3 to TRBJ2-7; D unclear. This CDR3 spans 14 amino acids. CDR1 SGHNT and CDR2 YENEEA come from the germline V gene. V lost 5 bases and J 2 bases, leaving 13 bases between the germline ends. The CDR3 loop reads CASSLRRVPYEQYF. The DNA of the CDR3 is TGTGCCAGCAGCCTACGCCGGGTCCCCTACGAGCAGTACTTC.

The table lists this clone with a few counts. V is TRBV20-1 and J is TRBJ1-1; the D is unclear. The V end lost 7 bases, the J end lost 6 bases, and 12 bases lay between the germline ends. Germline V CDR1 and CDR2: DFQATT, SNEGSKA (reference sequence). The CDR3 is made up of 11 amino acids. The CDR3 here is CSVLHQSEAFF. The CDR3 DNA sequence: TGCAGTGTTTTACACCAGTCTGAAGCTTTCTTT.

The gene calls are TRBV5-5 and TRBJ2-5, with TRBD2 as a possible D gene (5 bases). The V end lost 4 bases, the J end lost 3 bases, and 13 bases lay between the germline ends. This CDR3 is 14 amino acids long. The germline V gene has CDR1 SGHKS and CDR2 YYEKEE (reference sequence). The CDR3 region is CASSSGGREETQYF. Written as DNA, the CDR3 is TGTGCCAGCAGCAGCGGAGGTAGGGAAGAGACCCAGTACTTC.

The chain employs TRBV7-3 and TRBJ1-1; TRBD1 is a possible D gene (5 bases). CDR1 is SGHTA, CDR2 FQGTGA, per germline. V shed 5 bases and J shed 1 base, with 20 bases lying between them. CDR3 length: 17 amino acids. In DNA, the CDR3 is TGTGCCAGCAGCCTAAACCGGGGGACGCCTGGGAACACTGAAGCTTTCTTT. It translates to CASSLNRGTPGNTEAFF.